This T cell receptor (beta chain) came from a study of response to subunit inactivated influenza vaccine. Points from the study as a whole: It was the authors' suggestion that each seasonal influenza vaccination recruits few new T cells.

As regards this clonotype: Its antigen is undetermined.

Trimming removed 6 bases from V and 1 base from J; junction bases left unmatched: 3. The CDR3 is 14 residues long. Germline CDR1 and CDR2: ENHRY and SYGVKD. Using its own MiXCR run on the RT-PCR reads, TCRdb lists one record per CDR3 protein. This sample has about 150,000 distinct CDR3 sequences, with 9.5% to 12% found just once. The chain uses TRBV10-3 and TRBJ1-1, with 9 bases lining up with TRBD1. The sequence was collected from a man aged 45-69 years who received an inactivated influenza vaccine. Sequenced here: CD8+ T cells sorted from PBMCs, sampled less than 30 months after vaccination. CDR3 sequence reads: CAIRGTGTNTEAFF. CDR3 in DNA: TGTGCCATCAGAGGGACAGGGACGAACACTGAAGCTTTCTTT.